This note documents a single T cell receptor beta chain sequence. The antigen is not known. The data originate from a study of shared clonotypes between healthy human individuals. Study context: The plates for each donor numbered three CD4 naive, three CD4 memory, two CD8 naive and one CD8 memory.

The study, taken as a whole, reports: Among non-shared clonotypes, generation probabilities were lower than among those shared by all four donors. Though the depth was large, rarefaction showed that sorted-subset sequencing was incomplete.

TCRdb's table, derived via immunoSEQ multiplex PCR, lists solely in-frame clones and lacks some. The sample holds about 2.4 million clones, roughly 93% seen once. Germline assignment: CDR1 MNHEY and CDR2 SVGAGI. The J segment lost 2 bases and the V segment lost 7 bases, leaving 7 bases of the junction unmatched. This CDR3 region has 14 residues. The sequence was collected from a man between 18 and 29 years old in good health. Some clones in this sample may be carry-over from other donors' samples. This chain uses TRBV6-5 with TRBJ1-2; the match to TRBD1 covers 7 bases. The sequenced sample consisted of naive CD4+ T cells from PBMCs. Indicated subset: CD45RA+ positively selected. In DNA, the CDR3 is TGTGCCAGCAATAGAGGGGGACAGAACTATGGCTACACCTTC. Its translation: CASNRGGQNYGYTF.